This TCR beta chain is from a study of OX40 agonist ivuxolimab in advanced cancers. Study background: A diagnosis of hepatocellular carcinoma, melanoma, renal cell or head and neck cancer was present in dose-escalation patients.

Trimming removed 4 bases from V and 4 bases from J, with 8 bases in between. Germline values: CDR1 SGHTA, CDR2 FQGNSA. CDR3 length: 12 residues. Profiling relied on immunoSEQ multiplex PCR, and the TCRdb table lists in-frame clones only, not all of them. The data show 87,000 or so clones, with about 86% seen just once and about 1.5% held by the top ten. The sequence was collected from an adult with an advanced solid tumor such as melanoma, head and neck, liver or kidney cancer. This specimen consisted of CD4+ or CD8+ T cells sorted from blood, obtained in a trial of the OX40 agonist ivuxolimab. V and J are TRBV7-2 and TRBJ2-7; D gene uncertain. In nucleotides, the CDR3 is TGTGCCAGCAGCTCGGGCATGTACGAGCAGTACTTC. Translated: CASSSGMYEQYF.